Listed below are T cell receptor beta chains from one sample, sequenced in a study of cytomegalovirus exposure and HLA in healthy donors. This table comes from immunoSEQ multiplex PCR, and its TCRdb copy is limited to in-frame clones, with some not included. The sample shows 82,000 or so clones, around 10% of them seen only once. The sample taken for sequencing was PBMCs. The receptors come from a man aged 60-69 years in good health and CMV-seropositive. Both conserved end residues are part of each CDR3. D genes are given only for firm matches. A clone size is listed for some rows: how often the clone was seen (once, few, many), or a class if it is expanded.

>-|TRBJ1-4|TRBV25-1|-
TGTGCCAGCAGTGGGGGCTACAGAGAAACTAATGAAAAACTGTTTTTT
CASSGGYRETNEKLFF
>many|TRBJ1-4|TRBV5-1|-
TGCGCCAGCAGCACTGGACAGCGGATTAATGAAAAACTGTTTTTT
CASSTGQRINEKLFF
>few|TRBJ2-5|TRBV5-4|-
TGTGCCAGCAGCTTGGCTGGGGGGGAGACCCAGTACTTC
CASSLAGGETQYF
>-|TRBJ1-3|TRBV5-1|TRBD1
TGCGCCAGCAAGGAGGGGGCCTCCGCGATGGGTGGAAACACCATATATTTT
CASKEGASAMGGNTIYF
>-|TRBJ1-1|TRBV11-2|TRBD1
TGTGCCAGCAGCCCGTCAGGGGGGAACACTGAAGCTTTCTTT
CASSPSGGNTEAFF
>few|TRBJ1-2|TRBV7-2|-
TGTGCCAGCAGCCGACAGAACTATGGCTACACCTTC
CASSRQNYGYTF
>-|TRBJ2-7|TRBV4-2|TRBD2
TGTGCCAGCAGCCAAGAAGCGGGAGGGCCCTACGAGCAGTACTTC
CASSQEAGGPYEQYF
>-|TRBJ1-1|TRBV10-1|-
TGCGCCAGCAGCCCCGGGGGTCGGGTCATGAACACTGAGGCTTTCTTT
CASSPGGRVMNTEAFF
>-|TRBJ1-1|TRBV2|-
TGTGCCAGCAAAATGAGCACTGAAGCTTTCTTT
CASKMSTEAFF
>-|TRBJ2-3|TRBV7-3|TRBD2
TGTGCCAGCAGCCCAAGTAGCGGGGGGGCGTTAGGTACGCAGTATTTT
CASSPSSGGALGTQYF
>-|TRBJ2-1|TRBV7-8|-
TGTGCCAGCAGCTTAAGGTTAGAGGGAGAGCAGTTCTTC
CASSLRLEGEQFF
>few|TRBJ2-2|TRBV5-4|TRBD2
TGTGCCAGCAGCCAGCGACTAGCGGCGAACACCGGGGAGCTGTTTTTT
CASSQRLAANTGELFF
>-|TRBJ1-5|TRBV2|-
TGTGCCAGCAAGAGGGGGAATCAGCCCCAGCATTTT
CASKRGNQPQHF
>-|TRBJ2-5|TRBV9|TRBD2
TGTGCCAGCACTCTAGGGGAGCGCGGGGGGGAGACCCAGTACTTC
CASTLGERGGETQYF
>few|TRBJ2-5|TRBV9|-
TGTGCCAGCAGCGCCGGGGGTAGTGACTCCGGAGAGACCCAGTACTTC
CASSAGGSDSGETQYF
>few|TRBJ2-6|TRBV7-8|-
TGTGCCAGCAGCCGCCTTCAGGGGGCCAACGTCCTGACTTTC
CASSRLQGANVLTF
>-|TRBJ2-2|TRBV5-1|-
TGCGCCAGCAGCTTGCAGGGGCAAAGCACCGGGGAGCTGTTTTTT
CASSLQGQSTGELFF
>-|TRBJ1-4|TRBV5-6|TRBD1
TGTGCCAGCAGCCCACAGACAGGGGGGAGTGAAAAACTGTTTTTT
CASSPQTGGSEKLFF
>few|TRBJ1-5|TRBV6-5|-
TGTGCCAGCTCCAGGACAGCAGATCAGCCCCAGCATTTT
CASSRTADQPQHF
>-|TRBJ1-4|TRBV5-1|-
TGCGCCAGCAGCTTGTCTCCAGGGGCAACTAATGAAAAACTGTTTTTT
CASSLSPGATNEKLFF
>few|TRBJ2-4|TRBV14|-
TGTGCCAGCAGCCCCGGCAGCGGCCACAAAAACATTCAGTACTTC
CASSPGSGHKNIQYF
>many|TRBJ1-1|TRBV11-2|-
TGTGCCAGCAGCTTAGATGTCGCAGTCACTGAAGCTTTCTTT
CASSLDVAVTEAFF
>-|TRBJ2-7|TRBV19|-
TGTGCCAGTAGTGCCCGGGGGGCACCCTACGAGCAGTACTTC
CASSARGAPYEQYF
>few|TRBJ1-4|TRBV6-5|TRBD1
TGTGCCAGCAGTTCCCACAGGGGTAATGAAAAACTGTTTTTT
CASSSHRGNEKLFF
>-|TRBJ1-1|TRBV28|TRBD1
TGTGCCAGCTTGTCCGGGACAGGGGACTTTAGCACTGAAGCTTTCTTT
CASLSGTGDFSTEAFF
>many|TRBJ2-5|TRBV30|-
TGTGCCTGGAGTGTACAGGGATGGGAGACCCAGTACTTC
CAWSVQGWETQYF
>-|TRBJ1-1|TRBV28|TRBD1
TGTGCCAGCCCGGGACAGACGAACACTGAAGCTTTCTTT
CASPGQTNTEAFF
>-|TRBJ2-7|TRBV7-8|-
TGTGCCAGCAGCTTATCGAGAAAGGAGCAGTACTTC
CASSLSRKEQYF
>-|TRBJ2-6|TRBV5-1|-
TGCGCCAGCAGCGAGGGAGCCCACTCTGGGGCCAACGTCCTGACTTTC
CASSEGAHSGANVLTF
>-|TRBJ2-1|TRBV7-9|-
TGTGCCAGCAGCAAGCAACTCCCTGAGCAGTTCTTC
CASSKQLPEQFF
>-|TRBJ1-5|TRBV7-6|-
TGTGCCAGCAGCTTAGGAACGGGTCAGCCCCAGCATTTT
CASSLGTGQPQHF
>-|TRBJ1-1|TRBV4-1|-
TGCGCCAGCAGCCATTTAGGGGAAGGGAACACTGAAGCTTTCTTT
CASSHLGEGNTEAFF
>-|TRBJ1-4|TRBV5-8|TRBD1
TGTGCCAGCAGTCCAGGACAGGGGGCTGCAACTAATGAAAAACTGTTTTTT
CASSPGQGAATNEKLFF
>few|TRBJ2-7|TRBV27|TRBD1
TGTGCCAGCACCAAGACAGGGGGTATCCGCGAGCAGTACTTC
CASTKTGGIREQYF
>-|TRBJ2-7|TRBV9|-
TGTGCCAGCAGCACTGGCCAGGGCTTAAGCTCCTACGAGCAGTACTTC
CASSTGQGLSSYEQYF
>-|TRBJ2-1|TRBV19|-
TGTGCCAGTAGTATAGAGGGGCGGGGGCCTTACAATGAGCAGTTCTTC
CASSIEGRGPYNEQFF
>few|TRBJ2-1|TRBV19|-
TGTGCCAAAAGCCTAGCGTATGAGCAGTTCTTC
CAKSLAYEQFF
>-|TRBJ1-1|TRBV6-6|-
TGTGCCAGCAGTGACGGACACCACACTGAAGCTTTCTTT
CASSDGHHTEAFF
>few|TRBJ1-1|TRBV6-1|-
TGTGCCAGCAGTGCCCGGGACACTGAAGCTTTCTTT
CASSARDTEAFF
>few|TRBJ2-3|TRBV5-1|TRBD2
TGCGCCAGCAGCTTGGCCGGGGGGGGCCAAAATACGCAGTATTTT
CASSLAGGGQNTQYF
>few|TRBJ1-4|TRBV30|-
TGTGCCTGGACAACGGGGAATGGCGAAAAACTGTTTTTT
CAWTTGNGEKLFF
>-|TRBJ1-1|TRBV30|-
TGTGCCTGGAGCCTCTATCCGGGTCCATTGGCCACTGAAGCTTTCTTT
CAWSLYPGPLATEAFF
>-|TRBJ2-2|TRBV5-8|-
TGTGCCAGCAGCTTTGGGGGGTTCACCGGGGAGCTGTTTTTT
CASSFGGFTGELFF
>few|TRBJ2-3|TRBV19|-
TGTGCCAGTAGGCGACCCTCCGGGACTCCAGATACGCAGTATTTT
CASRRPSGTPDTQYF
>-|TRBJ1-5|TRBV10-3|-
TGTGCCATCGGAGGGGACTCGGATCAGCCCCAGCATTTT
CAIGGDSDQPQHF
>few|TRBJ2-1|TRBV6-5|TRBD2
TGTGCCAGCCGAACTAGCGGGAGTGATGAGCAGTTCTTC
CASRTSGSDEQFF
>many|TRBJ1-1|TRBV5-1|-
TGCGCCAGCAGCTTGTCCCAAGGCCTATTGGGCGGGGGATCGGCTGAAGCTTTCTTT
CASSLSQGLLGGGSAEAFF
>-|TRBJ1-1|TRBV28|-
TGTGCCAGCAGTTTAGTGCGGGAGCAGGACACTGAAGCTTTCTTT
CASSLVREQDTEAFF
>-|TRBJ2-1|TRBV5-4|TRBD1
TGTGCCAGCACCCGTCGAGGTGGGACAAGGGACAGCTACAATGAGCAGTTCTTC
CASTRRGGTRDSYNEQFF
>-|TRBJ2-5|TRBV7-2|-
TGTGCCAGCAGCTCCGACTGGGAAGAGACCCAGTACTTC
CASSSDWEETQYF
>-|TRBJ2-1|TRBV7-8|TRBD2
TGTGCCAGCAGCTTAGACCGCGGGGGGCACAATGAGCAGTTCTTC
CASSLDRGGHNEQFF
>few|TRBJ2-7|TRBV2|-
TGTGCCAGCAGTTTTAGTCTAGCCGAGAGACAGTACTTC
CASSFSLAERQYF
>few|TRBJ2-3|TRBV29-1|-
TGCAGCGTTGAAGGCGGGTTGGAGGATACGCAGTATTTT
CSVEGGLEDTQYF
>few|TRBJ2-5|TRBV10-3|TRBD2
TGTGCCATCAGTGAGGGGGGAGGGGAAGAGACCCAGTACTTC
CAISEGGGEETQYF
>few|TRBJ2-3|TRBV27|-
TGTGCCAGCAGAGCGTGGCCCGAGGGGCAGTATTTT
CASRAWPEGQYF
>many|TRBJ2-1|TRBV6-1|TRBD2
TGTGCCAGCAGTGAATATGGGGCTAGCGGGAGCGGGGAGTTCTTC
CASSEYGASGSGEFF
>-|TRBJ1-5|TRBV6-5|TRBD1
TGTGCCAGCAGTTCTACAGGGGGCAGTCAGCCCCAGCATTTT
CASSSTGGSQPQHF
>-|TRBJ2-7|TRBV4-2|TRBD2
TGTGCCAGCAGCCCCGGGGGGGGACTAGCGGACTTAAGCTCCTACGAGCAGTACTTC
CASSPGGGLADLSSYEQYF
>few|TRBJ1-1|TRBV6-5|TRBD1
TGTGCCAGCAGGGGAGCAGGGGGCCAGAACACTGAAGCTTTCTTT
CASRGAGGQNTEAFF